Included here is one TCR beta chain sequence, with context. Its matching antigen is unknown. The entry originates in a study of cytomegalovirus exposure and HLA in healthy donors. Study outcomes and limitations: Links to common viral pathogens appeared, in a later analysis, for several of the most significant clusters. Researchers reported in a later analysis that a missense DCLRE1C variant was tied to TCR beta V- and J-gene trimming. In a later analysis, the majority of CMV-associated beta chains seemingly showed HLA restriction.

The CDR3 sequence is 14 residues long. The junction had 6 bases not matched to a gene; V was cut back by 5 bases and J by 6 bases. The germline V gene has CDR1 MDHEN and CDR2 SYDVKM. PCR amplification relied on 60 Vbeta primers (plus 13 Jbeta primers). Authors' analysis steps: It was a later analysis that counted 79 million or so unique TCR beta chains, of which about 10 million were shared. Measured with immunoSEQ multiplex PCR; TCRdb has only the in-frame clones, and not every one. D and trimming come from the DNA, and the V and J calls and clone size come from that table. There are over 100,000 clones in the sample, with approximately 1.7% held by the top ten.

Sequencing used PBMCs. This receptor was taken from a man aged 18 to 29 in good health and CMV-seronegative. The rearrangement joins TRBV28 to TRBJ2-7, with TRBD1 identical over 11 bases. DNA of the CDR3: TGTGCCAGCAGTGCCCCGGGACAGGGGGGCGAGCAGTACTTC. Translation gives CASSAPGQGGEQYF.